The 4 T cell receptor beta chains below come from one sample, sequenced in a study of molecular identifiers for immune sequencing clone quantification. TCRdb reprocessed the PCR reads via MiXCR and lists one record per CDR3 protein. The data contain about 640,000 distinct CDR3 sequences, just under 20% of them seen just once; the ten biggest clones take up approximately 0.9%. Material: naive CD8+ T cells from blood, with Jurkat cell RNA spiked in. Subset in this sample: FACS-sorted CD8+CD4-CCR7+CD45RA+ naive T cells. The receptors come from a human donor in good health. Some libraries in this study had Jurkat cell RNA spiked in.

In this sample, this clonotype turned up many times. V gene TRBV7-8 combines with J gene TRBJ2-7; D is possibly TRBD2 (7 bases). The CDR3 has 13 residues. Germline V lookup: CDR1 SGHVS, CDR2 FQNEAQ. The V and J ends lost 5 bases and 2 bases respectively, with 10 bases between them. The CDR3 loop reads CASSPGGTYEQYF. CDR3 bases: TGTGCCAGCAGCCCGGGGGGCACCTACGAGCAGTACTTC.

This clonotype was counted ten times or more. V and J are TRBV28 and TRBJ1-1; 7 nucleotides line up with TRBD1. This CDR3 is 14 amino acids long. Germline V CDR1 and CDR2: MDHEN, SYDVKM. With V trimmed by 5 bases and J by 5 bases, 8 bases remained unmatched. The CDR3 spells CASSPDRLRTEAFF. As DNA, the CDR3 is TGTGCCAGCAGTCCGGACAGGTTGAGGACTGAAGCTTTCTTT.

This clonotype appeared many times. The DNA of the CDR3 is TGTGCCAGCAGCCCCGGGACCACCGGCGAGCAGTACTTC. Amino acid sequence: CASSPGTTGEQYF. This rearrangement joins TRBV7-9 to TRBJ2-7; D may correspond to TRBD1 or TRBD2 (5 bases each). Germline V gene sequence: CDR1 SEHNR, CDR2 FQNEAQ (reference sequence). V lost 5 bases to trimming and J lost 6 bases, with 14 bases between them. The CDR3 is 13 amino acids.

This clonotype has only a few counts. This chain joins TRBV12-3 or TRBV12-4 and TRBJ1-5; D not resolved. Trimming removed 4 bases at V and 0 bases at J, with 7 bases between. This CDR3 has 14 amino acids. The CDR3 loop is CASSSQHSNQPQHF. In DNA form, the CDR3 reads TGTGCCAGCAGTTCCCAACATAGCAATCAGCCCCAGCATTTT.